These 26 T cell receptor beta chains were sequenced from one sample in a study of graft-versus-host responses after intestinal transplantation. Repertoires were generated with immunoSEQ multiplex PCR, while TCRdb's copy carries only in-frame clones and drops some. The data contain about 120,000 clones, less than 95% of them singletons. These receptors are not linked to any known antigen. Sequences were derived from unstimulated CD4+ T cells sorted from spleen or lymph node cells, sampled before intestinal transplant. These receptors were taken from a human donor who received an intestinal transplant.

The chain couples TRBV7-9 to TRBJ2-3; TRBD2 matches at 11 bases. The CDR3 covers 16 residues. Germline CDR1 is SEHNR and CDR2 is FQNEAQ (reference sequence). Germline trimming cut 5 bases from V and 10 bases from J; bases unmatched to any gene: 14. CDR3 sequence: CASSPRLRLAGHAQYF. DNA for the CDR3: TGTGCCAGCAGCCCCCGGCTCCGACTAGCGGGACACGCGCAGTATTTT.

The gene calls are TRBV7-9 and TRBJ2-3; 8 bases agree with TRBD2. V trimming: 0 bases; J trimming: 5 bases; junction bases outside the gene matches: 7. The CDR3 is made up of 16 amino acids. Per the germline V gene, CDR1 is SEHNR and CDR2 is FQNEAQ (reference sequence). CDR3 residues: CASSLAAGGRGDTQYF. The CDR3 DNA is TGTGCCAGCAGCTTAGCGGCGGGGGGCCGGGGAGATACGCAGTATTTT. The full variable domain, completed using reference TRBV7-9 and TRBJ2-3, is DTGVSQNPRHKITKRGQNVTFRCDPISEHNRLYWYRQTLGQGPEFLTYFQNEAQLEKSRLLSDRFSAERPKGSFSTLEIQRTEQGDSAMYLCASSLAAGGRGDTQYFGPGTRLTVL.

The chain recombines TRBV7-3 with TRBJ2-7, with D perhaps matching TRBD2 (6 bases). The germline V and J ends were trimmed by 5 bases and 4 bases, with 15 bases remaining between them. CDR3 length: 14 amino acids. Germline assignment: CDR1 SGHTA and CDR2 FQGTGA. The CDR3, as DNA: TGTGCCAGCAGCCCCGCGCCCGGGGGTTACGAGCAGTACTTC. Translated, it gives CASSPAPGGYEQYF.

The V and J genes are TRBV29-1 and TRBJ2-1; weak D call: TRBD1 (6 bases). Germline CDR1 reads SQVTM; CDR2 reads ANQGSEA. CDR3 length: 14 amino acids. The V and J ends lost 6 bases and 3 bases respectively, with 15 bases between them. CDR3: CSVAQGNYYNEQFF. In nucleotides, the CDR3 is TGCAGCGTAGCCCAGGGGAACTACTACAATGAGCAGTTCTTC.

The chain carries TRBV6-1 and TRBJ1-1; 8 positions match TRBD1. Germline V lookup: CDR1 MNHNS, CDR2 SASEGT. Trimming at V came to 11 bases and at J to 4 bases, leaving 6 bases not matched to a gene. The CDR3 is made up of 12 amino acids. In nucleotides, the CDR3 is TGTGCCGGGAGGACAGGGTCCACTGAAGCTTTCTTT. Translation gives CAGRTGSTEAFF.

As to this clone: At one end, the junction sequence differs from germline, possibly due to a read error. Here the CDR3 DNA reads TGTGCCAGCAGTTCTTCCCGTAGCGGGAGGGCGATCTTC. As protein: CASSSSRSGRAIF. This chain joins TRBV27 and TRBJ2-1; 11 nucleotides line up with TRBD2. Germline CDR1 and CDR2: MNHEY and SMNVEV (reference sequence). The CDR3 consists of 13 residues.

This chain connects TRBV10-3 to TRBJ2-7; TRBD1 might be the D (5 bases). The CDR3 spans 14 residues. Germline loops: CDR1 ENHRY, CDR2 SYGVKD. V lost 10 bases, J lost 4 bases, and 20 bases lay in between. CDR3 nucleotides: TGTGCCACCAACGGGCAGGGCCATACATACGAGCAGTACTTC. It is translated as CATNGQGHTYEQYF.

This clone showed up just once. J is TRBJ2-3 and V is TRBV5-6; D remains ambiguous. With 0 bases removed from V and 4 bases from J, the gap between germline ends came to 9 bases. Germline assignment: CDR1 SGHDT and CDR2 YYEEEE. The CDR3 length is 14 residues. The CDR3 bases are TGTGCCAGCAGCTTGGGTTCCAGGTCAGATACGCAGTATTTT. It codes for CASSLGSRSDTQYF.

A remark on this clone: This is likely a read error, given that the CDR3 carries no conserved phenylalanine or tryptophan at its end. The V call is TRBV4-2, the J call TRBJ2-7; TRBD1 agrees at 8 bases. The CDR3 totals 14 residues. Germline V gives CDR1 LGHNA, CDR2 YNFKEQ. With 5 bases clipped from V and 7 bases from J, the junction kept 10 bases outside the gene matches. Here the CDR3 reads CASSSRTGPLEQYL. In DNA form, the CDR3 reads TGTGCCAGCAGCAGCAGGACAGGGCCCCTGGAGCAGTACCTC.

The V and J genes are TRBV18 and TRBJ2-7, with D tentatively TRBD2 (6 bases). The V and J ends lost 2 bases and 6 bases respectively, with 14 bases between them. Germline V gene sequence: CDR1 KGHSH, CDR2 LQKENI. The CDR3 has 14 amino acids. The CDR3 bases are TGTGCCAGCTCACCAAATTCGGGAGCAAGCGAGCAGTACTTC. This sequence encodes CASSPNSGASEQYF.

The CDR3 is CASSARLLVHPALDKNIQYF. CDR3 in DNA: TGTGCCAGCAGTGCCCGATTACTAGTTCATCCTGCCCTAGACAAAAACATTCAGTACTTC. V gene TRBV6-1 combines with J gene TRBJ2-4, with D perhaps matching TRBD2 (5 bases). Trimming removed 4 bases from V and 3 bases from J, with 28 bases in between. Germline lookup yields CDR1 MNHNS and CDR2 SASEGT. This CDR3 is built from 20 residues.

The chain recombines TRBV10-3 with TRBJ2-2, with TRBD1 matching 7 bases. The V gene's germline CDR1 is ENHRY and CDR2 SYGVKD. The V and J ends lost 6 bases and 2 bases, in that order; junction bases with no gene match: 6. The CDR3 is made up of 15 amino acids. The CDR3 DNA sequence: TGTGCCATCAGCTCGGGACAGATAAACACCGGGGAGCTGTTTTTT. Translation: CAISSGQINTGELFF.

This clone was seen a single time. The chain links TRBV21-1 to TRBJ1-3; TRBD1 is the table's D call, not checked against the DNA. TRBV21-1 corresponds to a pseudogene. The CDR3 totals 16 residues. The chain's CDR3 is CASSKRGRGAGNTIYF. CDR3 coding DNA: TGTGCCAGCAGCAAACGCGGCAGGGGGGCTGGAAACACCATATATTTT.

The chain is built from TRBV30 and TRBJ1-6, with 9 bases aligning to TRBD1. The CDR3 loop spans 14 amino acids. Per germline, CDR1 GTSNPN and CDR2 SVGIG (reference sequence). J gave up 10 bases and V 0 bases, and 4 bases lay outside the gene matches. Here the CDR3 reads CAWSVMDRGSPLHF. CDR3 coding DNA: TGTGCCTGGAGTGTCATGGACAGGGGATCACCCCTCCACTTT.

The chain is built from TRBV7-2 and TRBJ2-2, with D unresolved. From germline, CDR1 is SGHTA and CDR2 FQGNSA. V lost 0 bases, J lost 6 bases, and 8 bases lay in between. CDR3 size: 14 residues. The CDR3 reads CASSLAASPGELFF. CDR3 nucleotide sequence: TGTGCCAGCAGCTTAGCGGCCTCCCCCGGGGAGCTGTTTTTT.

The gene calls are TRBV10-2 and TRBJ1-4, with TRBD1 identical over 12 bases. There are 17 residues in the CDR3. V lost 1 base to trimming and J lost 8 bases; unmatched junction nucleotides: 8. Per germline, CDR1 WSHSY and CDR2 SAAADI. CDR3 sequence (DNA): TGCGCCAGCAGTGAGTTAGGGCTCGGGACAGGGGGCGAAAAACTGTTTTTT. This gives the protein CASSELGLGTGGEKLFF.

The chain carries TRBV5-1 and TRBJ1-4; 7 positions match TRBD1. Germline assignment: CDR1 SGHRS and CDR2 YFSETQ. This CDR3 region has 16 residues. With V trimmed by 0 bases and J by 8 bases, 10 bases remained unmatched. The CDR3 loop reads CASSLDLTGYREKLFF. The CDR3 nucleotides are TGCGCCAGCAGCTTGGATTTGACAGGGTATAGGGAAAAACTGTTTTTT.

The rearrangement joins TRBV27 to TRBJ2-2; 10 bases are shared with TRBD1. The germline V gene has CDR1 MNHEY and CDR2 SMNVEV (reference sequence). This CDR3 is built from 14 residues. Trimming removed 6 bases from V and 4 bases from J; junction bases left unmatched: 2. The CDR3 nucleotides are TGTGCCAGCAGCAGGACAGGGGGCACCGGGGAGCTGTTTTTT. Its translation: CASSRTGGTGELFF.

The V call is TRBV11-3, the J call TRBJ2-2; tentative D call: TRBD2 (5 bases). V was pared by 5 bases and J by 3 bases, with 7 bases between. Germline V gene lookup returns CDR1 SGHNT and CDR2 YENEEA. The CDR3 extends over 13 amino acids. The CDR3 reads CASSGLYTGELFF. The CDR3 nucleotides read TGTGCCAGCAGCGGACTTTACACCGGGGAGCTGTTTTTT.

The CDR3 region has the DNA TGTGCCTGGAGTGCGATACAGGGGCGCGGGTCTGAAGCTTTCTTT. Its protein is CAWSAIQGRGSEAFF. V usage is TRBV30 and J usage is TRBJ1-1, with 7 positions matching TRBD1. The CDR3 spans 15 residues. V gave up 1 base and J gave up 6 bases; unmatched junction bases: 11. Germline V CDR1 and CDR2: GTSNPN, SVGIG (reference sequence).

This sequence joins TRBV11-3 and TRBJ2-7; D possibly corresponds to TRBD2 (6 bases). The CDR3 loop spans 12 amino acids. V lost 1 base and J lost 7, with 8 bases in between. CDR1 and CDR2 from the germline V gene are SGHNT and YENEEA. CDR3 sequence: CASSLVGGEQYF. Written as DNA, the CDR3 is TGTGCCAGCAGCTTAGTGGGAGGAGAGCAGTACTTC.

This clone was detected only once. The chain uses TRBV18 and TRBJ2-4, with 9 nucleotides matching TRBD2. Germline loops: CDR1 KGHSH, CDR2 LQKENI. V lost 1 base, J lost 4 bases, and 5 bases stayed unmatched. The CDR3 is 16 residues long. The CDR3 DNA is TGTGCCAGCTCACCACGGTCTAGCGGGACTAAAAACATTCAGTACTTC. It codes for CASSPRSSGTKNIQYF.

The chain is built from TRBV23-1 and TRBJ2-6; TRBD2 might be the D (5 bases). TRBV23-1 is treated as an ORF (open reading frame) with a function not yet certain. There are 19 residues in the CDR3. V lost 4 bases and J 0 bases, leaving 19 bases between the germline ends. The DNA of the CDR3 is TGCGCCAGCAGTCGGCCCCGGGATGTCCCCCTCTCTGGGGCCAACGTCCTGACTTTC. It codes for CASSRPRDVPLSGANVLTF.

This sequence joins TRBV9 and TRBJ2-3, with a tentative D call TRBD1 (5 bases). The CDR3 spans 16 residues. In germline, CDR1 is SGDLS, CDR2 YYNGEE. V was shortened by 0 bases and J by 0 bases, with 11 bases between the two germline ends. CDR3 in DNA: TGTGCCAGCAGCGTAGGCACAGGCCTTAGCACAGATACGCAGTATTTT. Protein product: CASSVGTGLSTDTQYF.

This chain links TRBV29-1 with TRBJ2-4; TRBD1 might be the D (6 bases). Deletions cut 7 bases from V and 2 bases from J, with 12 bases between. The CDR3 sequence is 13 residues long. CDR1 is SQVTM, CDR2 ANQGSEA, per germline. CDR3 bases: TGCAGCGCACTCCAGGGGTCCAAAAACATTCAGTACTTC. It codes for CSALQGSKNIQYF.

The rearrangement links TRBV30 to TRBJ1-2; D call uncertain. Germline CDR1 is GTSNPN and CDR2 is SVGIG (reference sequence). The V gene lost 2 bases and the J gene lost 8 bases, with 12 bases spanning the gap. The CDR3 is 12 residues long. This chain's CDR3 is CAWSPSAGGYTF. CDR3 coding DNA: TGTGCCTGGAGTCCCAGCGCTGGCGGCTACACCTTC.